What follows are 5 T cell receptor beta chains derived from one specimen sequenced in a study of blood T cell repertoires in COVID-19. TCRdb's table, derived via immunoSEQ multiplex PCR, lists solely in-frame clones and lacks some. The sample includes some 48,000 clones, about nine tenths of them seen just once. The specimen sequenced was peripheral blood. The receptor set was obtained from a woman at least 80 years old with acute or convalescent COVID-19.

V and J are TRBV6-5 and TRBJ1-2; 10 bases map to TRBD1. Trimming removed 0 bases from V and 6 bases from J; junction bases left unmatched: 7. The CDR3 loop spans 16 amino acids. CDR1 is MNHEY, CDR2 SVGAGI, per germline. CDR3 sequence (DNA): TGTGCCAGCAGTTACTCAGGGGACAGGGGCGGAGATGGCTACACCTTC. This translates into CASSYSGDRGGDGYTF.

V gene TRBV9 combines with J gene TRBJ2-2; 10 nucleotides line up with TRBD2. The CDR3 contains 17 residues. V shed 0 bases, J shed 2 bases, and the junction held 4 bases outside the gene matches. The germline CDR1 and CDR2 sequences are SGDLS and YYNGEE. The CDR3 is CASSVEAGGRNTGELFF. The CDR3, as DNA: TGTGCCAGCAGCGTAGAAGCGGGGGGGCGTAACACCGGGGAGCTGTTTTTT. Filled out from reference TRBV9 and TRBJ2-2, the complete variable domain reads DSGVTQTPKHLITATGQRVTLRCSPRSGDLSVYWYQQSLDQGLQFLIQYYNGEERAKGNILERFSAQQFPDLHSELNLSSLELGDSALYFCASSVEAGGRNTGELFFGEGSRLTVL.

V is TRBV4-2 and J is TRBJ1-3; tentatively, D is TRBD1 (6 bases). Germline loops: CDR1 LGHNA, CDR2 YNFKEQ. This CDR3 has 16 amino acids. V lost 0 bases to trimming and J lost 0 bases, with 9 bases between them. CDR3 nucleotides: TGTGCCAGCAGCCAAGATGCAGGGGTCTCTGGAAACACCATATATTTT. The encoded protein is CASSQDAGVSGNTIYF.

The chain carries TRBV5-5 and TRBJ1-6, with a weak D call TRBD1 (6 bases). Trimming shortened V by 4 bases and J by 0 bases, and 8 bases separated the two germline ends. Germline V gives CDR1 SGHKS, CDR2 YYEKEE (reference sequence). CDR3 size: 15 residues. DNA for the CDR3: TGTGCCAGCAGCGTGACAGGCTCCTATAATTCACCCCTCCACTTT. Protein product: CASSVTGSYNSPLHF.

This clone has only a few counts. The rearrangement links TRBV7-2 to TRBJ1-5, with 8 bases aligning to TRBD1. Germline trimming cut 5 bases from V and 5 bases from J; bases unmatched to any gene: 8. This CDR3 has 15 amino acids. CDR1 is SGHTA and CDR2 is FQGNSA in the germline V gene. The CDR3 protein is CASSTPGTGYQPQHF. In DNA, the CDR3 is TGTGCCAGCAGCACCCCCGGGACAGGTTATCAGCCCCAGCATTTT.